This TCR beta chain was profiled in a study of blood T cell repertoires in COVID-19. Overall study context: Italy, Spain and the United States were the sources of the convalescent and acute COVID-19 samples. PBMCs, B-cell-depleted T cells, or T cells were the source of the cDNA or gDNA that made up the material.

How the authors handled the data: The assay estimated nucleated cells by amplifying reference gene primers. Assay: immunoSEQ multiplex PCR; the TCRdb copy retains only in-frame clones and omits some. For V, J and clone size, that table is used; D and trimming come from the DNA. The sample contains under 150,000 clones, roughly 79% of which appear only once. Germline V gene lookup returns CDR1 SGHDN and CDR2 FVKESK. The CDR3 is made up of 13 amino acids. Trimming took off 1 base at V and 6 bases at J, with 9 bases between the two ends. Sequenced input: peripheral blood. The source of this sequence is a woman in her fifties or sixties with active or convalescent COVID-19. This sequence joins TRBV14 and TRBJ1-2; weak D call: TRBD1 (5 bases). Written as DNA, the CDR3 is TGTGCCAGCAGCCAAGTCCAGGGCAATGGCTACACCTTC. Amino acids: CASSQVQGNGYTF.